This T cell receptor beta chain was observed in a study of cytomegalovirus exposure and HLA in healthy donors (dated 2017 in TCRdb). About the full investigation: An earlier analysis of some 620 of the donors reported roughly 300 Gb of sequence data and some 110 million unique TCR beta sequences obtained from 180 million or so T cells. Approximately 300 gigabases of sequencing data and around 85 million unique TCR sequences made up an early release that covered roughly 670 HLA-typed donors. Among the approximately 400 genotyped donors, 75% to 90% belonged to the genetic ancestry cluster associated with self-reported Caucasian donors. The aim of the study was to test whether cataloging public T cell receptors could identify signatures of past pathogen exposure. The T cell repertoires of around 670 subjects were profiled by immunosequencing and related to cytomegalovirus serostatus. Besides the first cohort of 666 subjects, a separate validation cohort made up of some 110 different subjects was used. The study combined high-throughput TCR immunosequencing, statistical association of individual TCRs with disease status, and machine learning to predict cytomegalovirus infection status. In a later analysis, previously published TCR beta repertoires from several hundred donors were re-analyzed and high-resolution HLA genotyping was added so that TCR occurrence patterns could be studied. Rather than drawing on any new phenotypic data, the later analysis identified candidate immune exposures from TCR beta sequences and the way those sequences occurred across donors. To decide whether each TCR beta V gene segment behaved as functional or pseudogenic, an earlier analysis of some 570 of the donors relied on high-throughput TCR beta sequencing. Donor age, sex, ethnicity and CMV serostatus were collected together with the repertoire data. Genome-wide SNP genotypes for about three fifths of the roughly 700 donors were used in a later genetic analysis, which treated that subset as a discovery cohort. All discovery cohort repertoires had been generated on a single sequencing platform. Class I and class II HLA loci were covered by the typing at four-digit resolution. Typing coverage differed by locus: A, B, C, DRB1 and DQB1 were typed in roughly 620-630 donors, DQA1 in 522, DPA1 in approximately 600, and DPB1 in 400 to 480. About five DR-DQ haplotypes were treated as single units for association and clustering because of strong linkage in the cohort. On average, about 240,000 unique TCR beta nucleotide sequences were sequenced per donor among some 420 genotyped donors of the cohort, with approximately 18% of those sequences being non-productive.

The cohort was made up of 666 healthy bone marrow donors. All cohort members were sampled while nominally healthy, although unrecorded immune exposures were likely present. The donor tested CMV seronegative and was one of the 352 seronegative cohort members. Every donor gave a peripheral blood sample, and the peripheral blood mononuclear cells from that sample were used for TCR beta sequencing. Genomic DNA was extracted from the blood cell samples with the Qiagen DNeasy Blood Extraction Kit. This clone showed up just once. No cognate antigen has been identified for it. One base away there is no much larger clone; base qualities are not given. The method behind the library was the immunoSEQ multiplex PCR assay. A mixture of 60 forward primers for TCR Vbeta segments and 13 reverse primers for TCR Jbeta segments was used in the multiplex PCR. A multiplex PCR assay on genomic DNA amplified the CDR3 region of rearranged TCR beta genes. The amplified TCR beta libraries were sequenced on the Illumina HiSeq System as 87-base-pair reads. The study's own analysis went as follows. Across the 600 to 700 repertoires, a later analysis counted 78 million or so unique TCR beta chains, around 10 million of which were shared by at least two donors. To remove PCR and sequencing errors, raw reads were error-corrected and collapsed into unique sequences using a nearest-neighbor algorithm that merged closely related sequences. CDR3 sequences were aligned to IMGT reference sequences to assign V, D and J gene segments. Each retained sequence needed at least a six-nucleotide match to both a V gene segment and a J gene segment. Rearrangements were classified as productive when the CDR3 lacked stop codons and remained in frame with V and J, and all other rearrangements were classified as non-productive. CDR3 was defined by IMGT convention, running from the second conserved V-encoded cysteine to the conserved J-encoded phenylalanine. The earlier analysis of fewer than 750 of the donors excluded sequences that lacked an unambiguous match to a single V gene segment. An earlier analysis of fewer than 750 of the donors called V segments functional above 56.7% productive rearrangements and segregating when the between-donor standard deviation exceeded 5%. A statistical classification framework was built to diagnose cytomegalovirus status from the catalog of TCR beta chain sequences. In a later analysis, TCR nucleotide sequences were compared against IMGT/GENE-DB human TR gene sequences so that V and J genes could be assigned. In a later analysis, CDR3 sequences and most-parsimonious VDJ recombination scenarios were assigned using the TCRdist pipeline. A later analysis defined each TCR beta chain by its CDR3 amino acid sequence plus V-gene family, and excluded reads lacking a unique V-gene family. A later analysis removed several hundred highly shared, low-generation-probability nucleotide sequences to deal with suspected cross-contamination and a sequencing artifact. A later analysis calculated a clonal expansion index for each public chain from normalized within-repertoire ranks of inferred template counts. A later analysis computed generation probabilities with a VDJ recombination model fitted to out-of-frame rearrangements, and checked the results against IGoR. In a later analysis, hypergeometric tests were used to score TCR-TCR, TCR-HLA and TCR-CMV co-occurrence, with a repertoire-size bias correction applied to TCR pairs. A later analysis estimated false discovery rates by permuting HLA or CMV assignments 20 times. In a later analysis, co-occurring TCRs were grouped using DBSCAN, and TCRdist sequence similarity was added for clustering within HLA-allele-positive subsets. Co-occurrence clustering excluded repertoires with fewer than 30,000 or more than 120,000 public chains, plus five with anomalous nucleotide sharing. Drawn from immuneACCESS, this table holds only the in-frame rearrangements with V and J called that TCRdb kept. Clones are partly lost; checked studies trace under half to an unresolved V gene and leave the rest unexplained. Clonal size and the V and J genes are those of that table, whereas D and trimming came from the DNA. The sample yields roughly 100,000 clones; over 70% were counted once. The ten most abundant clones make up 1% to 1.5% of the sample.

What the study reported, not specific to this receptor: Broadly in line with IMGT annotations, most TCR beta V segments showed up in productive rearrangements about 87% or about 30% of the time in an earlier analysis of under 700 of the donors. In vitro tests confirmed that a few of the cytomegalovirus-associated TCR beta chains recognize cytomegalovirus antigens. Over 15 rarely observed V segments, including chromosome 9 orphons, were excluded from the earlier analysis of just under 600 of the donors because counts were too low. According to a later analysis, parvovirus B19, influenza, CMV and Epstein-Barr virus appeared linked to several top co-occurrence clusters. Immune exposure information for the cohort was limited to CMV serostatus. A later genetic analysis associated a missense DCLRE1C variant with V-gene and J-gene trimming of TCR beta chains, and an independent cohort replicated the association. The 87-base-pair reads could not distinguish some IMGT-functional V segments, including TRBV6-2 and TRBV6-3, so those segments were excluded. According to a later genetic analysis, donors in an Asian-associated ancestry cluster had fewer N-insertions in productive TCRs than the roughly 670-donor mean. When HLA alleles, especially DR and DQ, strongly co-occurred, TCR associations were difficult to assign to individual alleles. A further reported finding was that TCR beta sequences accurately predicted the HLA-A and HLA-B alleles for most subjects in the first cohort. HLA typing was unavailable for some donors at each locus, so association tests used only the typed subset. A total of about 180 TCR beta chains were listed by the study as associated with cytomegalovirus. The authors suggested that the approach could potentially be generalized to other disease states and immunological phenotypes. A later analysis found that most CMV-associated TCR beta chains appeared HLA-restricted, with HLA associations seemingly driven largely by CMV exposure. In a later analysis, HLA-associated TCR beta chains showed more clonal expansion and lower generation probabilities than non-associated chains that were equally common. The classifier was reported to diagnose cytomegalovirus status with high specificity and sensitivity in both the original and validation cohorts. Sequencing depth was assumed to be roughly uniform across donors in the presence/absence analyses, though that assumption may not hold. The sequencing pipeline was judged likely to have produced a cluster of highly shared sequence variants as a technical artifact. Linkage disequilibrium might explain the correlated functional status among segregating V segments, but an unknown experimental factor could not be ruled out. The cohort was sequenced for TCR beta chains only, and without alpha or paired-chain data the features that could be detected were limited. Most TCR sequences were observed very rarely across donors, whereas some public TCRs were present in many individuals. In a later analysis, around 17,000 TCR beta sequences were associated with specific HLA alleles at a false discovery rate of 0.05. In a later analysis, the rate of TCR association differed among HLA loci, with DRB1 alleles having the most associated TCRs and HLA-C alleles having the fewest.

As encoded in the germline V gene, CDR1 is MDHEN while CDR2 is SYDVKM. V is cut back by 4 bases and J by 5 bases, with 8 bases in the junction unmatched. Taken from cysteine to phenylalanine, the CDR3 has 15 residues. The only DNA kept is the CDR3, 45 bases in frame from the first base. The receptor comes from a man aged 35 to 55 in good health and CMV-seronegative. The specimen was PBMCs. This sequence uses TRBV28 and TRBJ2-7, and TRBD1 matches 10 of the central bases. The CDR3 here reads CASSSRGQGFHEQYF. The sequenced DNA: TGTGCCAGCAGTTCCCGGGGACAGGGGTTCCACGAGCAGTACTTC. The full variable domain, completed from the reference TRBV28 and TRBJ2-7 proteins outside the CDR3, reads DVKVTQSSRYLVKRTGEKVFLECVQDMDHENMFWYRQDPGLGLRLIYFSYDVKMKEKGDIPEGYSVSREKKERFSLILESASTNQTSMYLCASSSRGQGFHEQYFGPGTRLTVT.